This T cell receptor beta chain was sequenced during a study of siplizumab effects on memory and regulatory T cells. Study-level findings and limits: Whether proliferating Tregs in siplizumab cultures suppress was not functionally confirmed. Only a minority of proliferating CD4+ or CD8+ clones had an assignable naive or memory phenotype, with roughly 75-95% lacking one.

Clones were sequenced by immunoSEQ multiplex PCR, and TCRdb holds only the in-frame ones, with some missing. The sample lists tens of thousands of clones, 95% to 98% occurring once. Comment on this clone: Its antigen is still unknown.

The CDR3 spans 10 residues. Trimming pared 4 bases from V and 5 bases from J, leaving 3 bases between. Germline V gives CDR1 SGHTS, CDR2 YDEGEE. Naive, memory, effector memory and TEMRA subsets that were unstimulated underwent sequencing in three donor pairs. Source material: naive CD8+ T cells sorted from blood. The chain links TRBV5-8 to TRBJ2-5; D call uncertain. The TCR originated in a human donor in good health. The DNA for the CDR3 is TGTGCCAGCAGCCGGGAGACCCAGTACTTC. Translating it yields CASSRETQYF. Full variable domain (missing parts from reference TRBV5-8 and TRBJ2-5): EAGVTQSPTHLIKTRGQQATLRCSPISGHTSVYWYQQALGLGLQFLLWYDEGEERNRGNFPPRFSGRQFPNYSSELNVNALELEDSALYLCASSRETQYFGPGTRLLVL.